What follows are 14 T cell receptor beta chains derived from one specimen sequenced in a study of T cell responses to AZD1222 COVID-19 vaccine. The table came from immunoSEQ multiplex PCR; TCRdb's copy has only in-frame clones and leaves some out. The sample carries 110,000 or so clones, around 90% recorded once. The sequencing here drew on peripheral blood, taken 28 days after the second dose of the MenACWY control vaccine. These TCRs come from an adult who received the MenACWY meningococcal vaccine as a control.

The rearrangement uses TRBV19 and TRBJ1-6; no reliable D call. The CDR3 is 12 amino acids. Trimming left V 1 base short and J 9 bases short, with 4 bases between. From germline, CDR1 is LNHDA and CDR2 SQIVND (reference sequence). The CDR3 is CASSIGVSPLHF. CDR3 sequence (DNA): TGTGCCAGTAGTATAGGTGTTTCACCCCTCCACTTT. Filled out from reference TRBV19 and TRBJ1-6, the complete variable domain reads DGGITQSPKYLFRKEGQNVTLSCEQNLNHDAMYWYRQDPGQGLRLIYYSQIVNDFQKGDIAEGYSVSREKKESFPLTVTSAQKNPTAFYLCASSIGVSPLHFGNGTRLTVT.

V gene TRBV28 combines with J gene TRBJ1-5, with 8 bases fitting TRBD1. V lost 3 bases and J lost 7; bases outside the gene matches: 2. The CDR3 totals 13 residues. Germline V gives CDR1 MDHEN, CDR2 SYDVKM. CDR3 nucleotide sequence: TGTGCCAGCAGTTTGGACAGGGTACAGCCCCAGCATTTT. It encodes CASSLDRVQPQHF.

This sequence joins TRBV7-9 and TRBJ1-3; D gene ambiguous. CDR3 size: 13 residues. Trimming took 5 bases from V and 4 from J, leaving 9 bases between them. The germline CDR1 and CDR2 sequences are SEHNR and FQNEAQ (reference sequence). In DNA, the CDR3 is TGTGCCAGCAGCAGCAGAATAGGAAACACCATATATTTT. Translated, it gives CASSSRIGNTIYF.

The genes are TRBV7-6 and TRBJ2-2; tentatively, D is TRBD2 (5 bases). The CDR3 length is 16 residues. Germline V gene sequence: CDR1 SGHVS, CDR2 FNYEAQ. V lost 5 bases and J lost 10, with 23 bases in between. The CDR3 region is CASSPVRGESPKELFF. CDR3 sequence (DNA): TGTGCCAGCAGCCCAGTCCGGGGAGAAAGCCCTAAGGAGCTGTTTTTT.

The chain recombines TRBV4-2 with TRBJ2-5, with D perhaps TRBD2 (6 bases). The CDR3 is 14 amino acids. The V end lost 1 base, the J end lost 4 bases, and 10 bases lay between the germline ends. Germline V gene sequence: CDR1 LGHNA, CDR2 YNFKEQ. The CDR3 region is CASSQVTEGETQYF. CDR3 in DNA: TGTGCCAGCAGCCAAGTAACGGAGGGAGAGACCCAGTACTTC.

The genes are TRBV5-1 and TRBJ2-5; 9 bases match TRBD1. The CDR3 spans 17 residues. The germline V gene encodes CDR1 SGHRS and CDR2 YFSETQ. V gave up 4 bases and J gave up 5 bases; unmatched junction bases: 15. CDR3 residues: CASSASGTGQPRETQYF. CDR3 nucleotide sequence: TGCGCCAGCAGCGCCTCCGGGACAGGGCAGCCAAGGGAGACCCAGTACTTC.

This chain uses TRBV7-2 with TRBJ2-6; 12 bases align to TRBD2. Germline values: CDR1 SGHTA, CDR2 FQGNSA. The V gene end was trimmed by 0 bases and the J gene end by 0 bases; junction bases not matched to a gene: 9. This CDR3 has 21 residues. The CDR3 reads CASSLASRLAGAFSGANVLTF. DNA of the CDR3: TGTGCCAGCAGCTTAGCTTCGAGACTAGCGGGGGCCTTCTCTGGGGCCAACGTCCTGACTTTC. Together with reference TRBV7-2 and TRBJ2-6, the CDR3 gives the full variable domain: GAGVSQSPSNKVTEKGKDVELRCDPISGHTALYWYRQSLGQGLEFLIYFQGNSAPDKSGLPSDRFSAERTGGSVSTLTIQRTQQEDSAVYLCASSLASRLAGAFSGANVLTFGAGSRLTVL.

This clone was seen only a few times. The V gene is TRBV12-3 or TRBV12-4, the J gene TRBJ1-2; tentatively, D is TRBD1 (6 bases). The CDR3 covers 13 residues. V lost 6 bases to trimming and J lost 7 bases, with 15 bases between them. CDR3 in amino acids: CASREMGGFGYTF. As DNA, the CDR3 is TGTGCCAGCAGAGAGATGGGGGGCTTTGGCTACACCTTC.

V gene TRBV10-3 combines with J gene TRBJ2-3; D gene ambiguous. CDR3 length equals 14 residues. V was shortened by 0 bases and J by 2 bases, with 6 bases between the two germline ends. Germline CDR1 reads ENHRY; CDR2 reads SYGVKD. The CDR3 region has the DNA TGTGCCATCAGTGAGTCGCCAACCACAGATACGCAGTATTTT. It is translated as CAISESPTTDTQYF.

This clone was recorded only once. This chain links TRBV6-2 or TRBV6-3 with TRBJ2-1; 10 bases are shared with TRBD2. Trimming at V came to 6 bases and at J to 3 bases, leaving 8 bases not matched to a gene. The V gene's germline CDR1 is MNHEY and CDR2 SVGEGT. This CDR3 has 16 amino acids. CDR3 nucleotides: TGTGCCAGCAGCCCACCCCTAGCGGGAGTCTACAATGAGCAGTTCTTC. Translation: CASSPPLAGVYNEQFF.

This chain uses TRBV19 with TRBJ2-1; TRBD2 aligns across 9 bases. This CDR3 is built from 16 residues. Germline V lookup: CDR1 LNHDA, CDR2 SQIVND (reference sequence). The V and J ends lost 8 bases and 4 bases, in that order; junction bases with no gene match: 12. CDR3 residues: CASAHGRTSEYNEQFF. CDR3 nucleotide sequence: TGTGCCAGTGCACATGGAAGGACTAGCGAATACAATGAGCAGTTCTTC.

The CDR3 DNA reads TGCGCCAGCAGCTTGGATTCCAATCAGCCCCAGCATTTT. This gives the protein CASSLDSNQPQHF. V and J are TRBV5-1 and TRBJ1-5; D remains unclear. The CDR3 has 13 residues. Trimming cost V 0 bases and J 3 bases, with 4 bases left between them. Germline V CDR1 and CDR2: SGHRS, YFSETQ.

The rearrangement links TRBV18 to TRBJ1-4, with D unresolved. This CDR3 spans 16 amino acids. Trimming took off 1 base at V and 5 bases at J, with 14 bases between the two ends. The germline V gene encodes CDR1 KGHSH and CDR2 LQKENI. CDR3 sequence (DNA): TGTGCCAGCTCACCACAGCTGGCTCTCTGGAATGAAAAACTGTTTTTT. It is translated as CASSPQLALWNEKLFF.

The rearrangement uses TRBV27 and TRBJ1-5, with D possibly matching TRBD1 (6 bases). Germline CDR1 MNHEY, CDR2 SMNVEV (reference sequence). The CDR3 contains 16 residues. V gave up 5 bases and J gave up 5 bases, with 19 bases separating them. The CDR3 loop reads CASSPQGEGGYQPQHF. The DNA for the CDR3 is TGTGCCAGCAGTCCCCAAGGGGAAGGGGGTTATCAGCCCCAGCATTTT.